These 23 T cell receptor beta chains were sequenced from one sample in a study of T-cell reconstitution after alpha-beta-depleted transplantation in children. Unique molecular identifiers were incorporated into the prepared TCRbeta library. Each CDR3 protein is one row after TCRdb ran MiXCR on the PCR reads. This table has around 370,000 distinct CDR3 sequences, 10% appearing once. This material consisted of PBMCs from the stem cell graft donor, taken from the stem cell graft. These receptors were taken from a human donor who donated a stem cell graft to a child with acute lymphoblastic leukemia.

This clonotype turned up a few times. V usage is TRBV12-3 or TRBV12-4 and J usage is TRBJ1-1; D may be TRBD1 (5 bases). This CDR3 region has 15 residues. Trimming took 5 bases from V and 5 from J, leaving 18 bases between them. CDR3 protein: CASSPGGGILTEAFF. The CDR3 bases are TGTGCCAGCAGTCCGGGGGGAGGGATTCTTACTGAAGCTTTCTTT.

The sample holds many counts of this clonotype. The rearrangement links TRBV15 to TRBJ2-1, with D tentatively TRBD2 (5 bases). The CDR3 covers 17 residues. Germline V gene data show CDR1 as LNHNV and CDR2 as YYDKDF (reference sequence). V lost 1 base, J lost 0 bases, and 13 bases lay in between. The CDR3 is CATSRVVAPRSYNEQFF. CDR3 DNA: TGTGCCACCAGCAGAGTTGTAGCGCCGCGCTCCTACAATGAGCAGTTCTTC.

This clonotype turned up a few times. J is TRBJ2-2 and V is TRBV4-3, with 8 bases identical to TRBD2. This CDR3 is 17 amino acids long. V trimming: 0 bases; J trimming: 3 bases; junction bases outside the gene matches: 6. Germline values: CDR1 LGHNA, CDR2 YSLEER. CDR3 in DNA: TGCGCCAGCAGCCAAGATCCCGCGGGGGGTTACACCGGGGAGCTGTTTTTT. Translating gives CASSQDPAGGYTGELFF.

V usage is TRBV5-1 and J usage is TRBJ2-5; D may be TRBD1 (6 bases). There are 14 residues in the CDR3. Looked up from germline, CDR1 is SGHRS and CDR2 is YFSETQ. Trimming took off 5 bases at V and 0 bases at J, with 11 bases between the two ends. CDR3 protein: CASSPGGHQETQYF. The CDR3, as DNA: TGCGCCAGCAGTCCTGGGGGCCACCAAGAGACCCAGTACTTC.

This clonotype was observed many times. V usage is TRBV5-1 and J usage is TRBJ2-1; 10 bases are a match to TRBD1. With 5 bases clipped from V and 5 bases from J, the junction kept 4 bases outside the gene matches. The CDR3 has 14 amino acids. Germline V gene lookup returns CDR1 SGHRS and CDR2 YFSETQ. This chain's CDR3 is CASSRDRGNNEQFF. CDR3 DNA: TGCGCCAGCAGTCGGGACAGGGGAAACAATGAGCAGTTCTTC.

This clonotype appeared many times. The chain couples TRBV7-6 to TRBJ1-3, with unresolved D. Trimming took off 1 base at V and 2 bases at J, with 12 bases between the two ends. CDR3 length equals 16 residues. Germline values: CDR1 SGHVS, CDR2 FNYEAQ. The CDR3 region is CASSLGTAPTGNTIYF. The DNA for the CDR3 is TGTGCCAGCAGCTTAGGGACGGCTCCTACTGGAAACACCATATATTTT.

This clonotype has a handful of counts. This chain joins TRBV6-1 and TRBJ2-1; the match to TRBD2 covers 8 bases. V was pared by 6 bases and J by 16 bases, with 8 bases of the junction left unmatched. The V gene's germline CDR1 is MNHNS and CDR2 SASEGT. CDR3 size: 11 residues. Here the CDR3 DNA reads TGTGCCAGCAGAGAACTAGCGGAGACATTCTTC. Translating it yields CASRELAETFF.

This clonotype showed up just a few times. V usage is TRBV12-3 or TRBV12-4 and J usage is TRBJ1-1; no clear D. V was trimmed by 3 bases and J by 1 base, leaving 6 bases between them. The CDR3 spans 13 residues. This CDR3 reads CASSFGENTEAFF. The CDR3 DNA sequence: TGTGCCAGCAGTTTCGGGGAGAACACTGAAGCTTTCTTT.

The genes are TRBV15 and TRBJ2-1; 7 bases fit TRBD1. CDR1 LNHNV and CDR2 YYDKDF come from the germline V gene (reference sequence). CDR3 length equals 12 residues. Trimming at V came to 4 bases and at J to 9 bases, leaving 3 bases not matched to a gene. The CDR3 DNA follows: TGTGCCACCAGCACGACAGGGCTTGAGCAGTTCTTC. Amino acids: CATSTTGLEQFF.

This clonotype was observed a handful of times. The chain recombines TRBV27 with TRBJ1-5; TRBD1 aligns across 7 bases. Unmatched junction bases numbered 7, after V lost 1 base and J lost 4 bases. The CDR3 totals 16 residues. Germline lookup yields CDR1 MNHEY and CDR2 SMNVEV (reference sequence). CDR3 sequence: CASSLYPTGENQPQHF. The CDR3 nucleotides are TGTGCCAGCAGTTTATACCCAACAGGGGAGAATCAGCCCCAGCATTTT.

This clonotype was counted between two and nine times. The chain carries TRBV11-2 and TRBJ2-1, with 8 bases identical to TRBD2. The CDR3 spans 16 residues. V lost 1 base to trimming and J lost 5 bases; unmatched junction nucleotides: 7. Per germline, CDR1 SGHAT and CDR2 FQNNGV. Here the CDR3 reads CASSLAASGSDNEQFF. The DNA of the CDR3 is TGTGCCAGCAGCTTAGCGGCCAGCGGGAGCGACAATGAGCAGTTCTTC.

This clonotype was seen a handful of times. The chain is built from TRBV12-3 or TRBV12-4 and TRBJ2-4, with D maybe TRBD1 (5 bases). The CDR3 loop spans 15 amino acids. Deletions cut 3 bases from V and 6 bases from J, with 15 bases between. The CDR3 DNA sequence: TGTGCCAGCAGTTTGTCGACAGTGAGAATAAACATTCAGTACTTC. Protein product: CASSLSTVRINIQYF.

In its sample, this clonotype was seen a few times. The DNA of the CDR3 is TGCGCCAGCAGCTTGACGAGTACAGGGAACACCGGGGAGCTGTTTTTT. This encodes CASSLTSTGNTGELFF. The chain joins TRBV5-1 to TRBJ2-2; maybe TRBD1 (5 bases). CDR1 SGHRS and CDR2 YFSETQ come from the germline V gene. V was clipped by 1 base and J by 1 base, with 11 bases between them. This CDR3 comprises 16 residues.

The chain uses TRBV4-2 and TRBJ2-7; D perhaps matches TRBD2 (7 bases). Trimming took 2 bases from V and 6 from J, leaving 14 bases between them. This CDR3 is 14 amino acids long. Germline V gives CDR1 LGHNA, CDR2 YNFKEQ. The CDR3 sequence is CASSQSGGGIEQYF. Written as DNA, the CDR3 is TGTGCCAGCAGCCAAAGTGGGGGGGGCATCGAGCAGTACTTC.

This clonotype was detected a few times. The rearrangement uses TRBV7-6 and TRBJ2-5; 8 nucleotides line up with TRBD2. Germline V lookup: CDR1 SGHVS, CDR2 FNYEAQ. The V and J ends lost 4 bases and 5 bases, in that order; junction bases with no gene match: 6. The CDR3 is made up of 14 amino acids. The CDR3 DNA sequence: TGTGCCAGCAGCTCTACCCGACTAGCGGAGACCCAGTACTTC. Protein: CASSSTRLAETQYF.

As for this clonotype: Compared with germline, one end of the junction differs, possibly owing to a read error. The chain combines TRBV7-7 with TRBJ2-2; TRBD1 aligns across 10 bases. Germline V gives CDR1 SSHAT, CDR2 FNYEAQ (reference sequence). This CDR3 is 15 amino acids long. The CDR3 DNA reads as TGTGCTAGCAGTCCGGGGGACAGGGGTACCGGGGAGCTGTTTTTT. This codes for CASSPGDRGTGELFF.

This chain uses TRBV12-3 or TRBV12-4 with TRBJ2-7; no clear D gene. The CDR3 loop spans 11 amino acids. V shed 4 bases and J shed 5 bases, with 6 bases lying between them. CDR3 nucleotide sequence: TGTGCCAGCAGTTCTAGGGACGAGCAGTACTTC. Translated, it gives CASSSRDEQYF.

This sequence joins TRBV3-1 and TRBJ2-7, with unresolved D. CDR1 is LGHDT, CDR2 YNNKEL, per germline (reference sequence). The CDR3 is made up of 12 amino acids. V lost 4 bases, J lost 5 bases, and 9 bases lay in between. This CDR3 is CASSPRADEQYF. The CDR3, as DNA: TGTGCCAGCAGCCCGCGAGCCGACGAGCAGTACTTC.

This chain connects TRBV5-1 to TRBJ2-2, with 10 bases matching TRBD2. V lost 3 bases to trimming and J lost 5 bases; unmatched junction nucleotides: 10. This CDR3 has 17 residues. The germline CDR1 and CDR2 sequences are SGHRS and YFSETQ. The CDR3 bases are TGCGCCAGCAGCTCCAGGACTAGCGGAGGAAGGACCGGGGAGCTGTTTTTT. Encoded protein: CASSSRTSGGRTGELFF.

V is TRBV12-3 or TRBV12-4 and J is TRBJ2-2, with TRBD2 identical over 8 bases. The CDR3 extends over 16 amino acids. V was pared by 6 bases and J by 3 bases, with 9 bases of the junction left unmatched. CDR3 sequence reads: CASSGRGAGYTGELFF. CDR3 nucleotides: TGTGCCAGCAGCGGGCGGGGGGCGGGCTACACCGGGGAGCTGTTTTTT.

This rearrangement joins TRBV28 to TRBJ2-1; 7 bases agree with TRBD2. V shed 8 bases and J 5 bases; nucleotides not matched to a gene: 12. Germline loops: CDR1 MDHEN, CDR2 SYDVKM. The CDR3 totals 15 residues. Here the CDR3 DNA reads TGTGCCAGCTCCCCCGGGGGGAGGGCCCACAATGAGCAGTTCTTC. It is translated as CASSPGGRAHNEQFF.

The chain links TRBV3-1 to TRBJ2-1; the match to TRBD2 covers 13 bases. V trimming: 4 bases; J trimming: 8 bases; junction bases outside the gene matches: 8. There are 16 residues in the CDR3. Germline V gives CDR1 LGHDT, CDR2 YNNKEL (reference sequence). CDR3 DNA: TGTGCCAGCAGCCTCCTAGGACTAGCGGGAGAGGATGAGCAGTTCTTC. Residues: CASSLLGLAGEDEQFF.

The rearrangement uses TRBV4-3 and TRBJ2-2; 10 bases map to TRBD1. Trimming took 1 base from V and 3 from J; bases not matched to a gene: 5. This CDR3 spans 17 amino acids. The germline V gene encodes CDR1 LGHNA and CDR2 YSLEER. The CDR3 nucleotides are TGCGCCAGCAGCCAAGGAGGAGACAGGGGGCACACCGGGGAGCTGTTTTTT. Translating it yields CASSQGGDRGHTGELFF.